This T cell receptor beta chain originates from a study of cytomegalovirus exposure and HLA in healthy donors. PCR used 60 Vbeta primers and 13 Jbeta primers. Libraries were prepared by immunoSEQ multiplex PCR; TCRdb keeps only in-frame clonotypes and omits some of them. The data show around 130,000 clones, with 60% to 80% seen just once and 0.8% to 0.95% held by the top ten. The study, taken as a whole, reports: Under 20,000 TCR beta sequences were associated with HLA alleles at 0.05 false discovery rate in a later analysis. Analyzed later, most CMV-associated TCR beta chains appeared HLA-restricted. A list of 164 TCR beta chains associated with cytomegalovirus was given. A further, later analysis showed that HLA-associated TCR beta chains (compared with equally common others) were more clonally expanded.

V was pared by 4 bases and J by 4 bases, with 16 bases of the junction left unmatched. This CDR3 is 19 amino acids long. Germline V gives CDR1 LNHDA, CDR2 SQIVND (reference sequence). In the case of this clone: Antigen unknown.

The sequencing input was PBMCs. The chain uses TRBV19 and TRBJ2-2, with 9 bases identical to TRBD2. This clonotype originated in an older woman in good health and CMV-seronegative. DNA of the CDR3: TGTGCCAGTAGTAGACCAAGGGGGAGCGGGGGGCTGGGCACCGGGGAGCTGTTTTTT. Residues: CASSRPRGSGGLGTGELFF.